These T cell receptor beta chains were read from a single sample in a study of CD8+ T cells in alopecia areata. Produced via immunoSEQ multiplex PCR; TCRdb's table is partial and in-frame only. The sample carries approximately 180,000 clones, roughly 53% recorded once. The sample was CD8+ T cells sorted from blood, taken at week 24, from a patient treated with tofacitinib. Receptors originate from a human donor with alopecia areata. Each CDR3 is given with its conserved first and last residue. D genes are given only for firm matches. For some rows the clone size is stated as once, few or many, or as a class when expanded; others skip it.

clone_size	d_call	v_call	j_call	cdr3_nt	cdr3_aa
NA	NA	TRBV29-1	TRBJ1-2	TGCAGCGTTGGGAACAACTATGGCTACACCTTC	CSVGNNYGYTF
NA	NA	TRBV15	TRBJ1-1	TGTGCCACCTCACCCACGGGAATTGAAGCTTTCTTT	CATSPTGIEAFF
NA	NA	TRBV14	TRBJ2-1	TGTGCCAGCAGCCAAGGTCTAGTGGATAATGAGCAGTTCTTC	CASSQGLVDNEQFF
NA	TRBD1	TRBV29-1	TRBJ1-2	TGCAGCGTAGCCGGGACAGGGTTGCATGGCTACACCTTC	CSVAGTGLHGYTF
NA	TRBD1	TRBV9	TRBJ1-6	TGTGCCAGCAGCGTAGGCCCAAGGGGACAGGGAGCCCTCCACTTT	CASSVGPRGQGALHF
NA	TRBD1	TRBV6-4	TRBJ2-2	TGTGCCAGCAGTGACGGGACAGGGCTATCAGGGGAGCTGTTTTTT	CASSDGTGLSGELFF
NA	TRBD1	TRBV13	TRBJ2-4	TGTGCCAGCAGCTCGGCCGCCAGACAGGGAGTCGACATTCAGTACTTC	CASSSAARQGVDIQYF
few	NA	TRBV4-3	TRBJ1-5	TGCGCCAGCAGCCAAGACGTAACAGGGAGCAATCAGCCCCAGCATTTT	CASSQDVTGSNQPQHF
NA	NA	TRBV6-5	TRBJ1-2	TGTGCCAGCAGTTACTCGCAGGCGGAGGGCTACACCTTC	CASSYSQAEGYTF
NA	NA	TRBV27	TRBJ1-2	TGTGCCAGCAGGCAGACTGGGTGGTCAAACTATGGCTACACCTTC	CASRQTGWSNYGYTF
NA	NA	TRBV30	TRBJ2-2	TGTGCCTGGAAAGGGGTACCGAACACCGGGGAGCTGTTTTTT	CAWKGVPNTGELFF
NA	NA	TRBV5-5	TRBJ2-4	TGTGCCAGCAGCTTGTATCAGGGGGGCATTCAGTACTTC	CASSLYQGGIQYF
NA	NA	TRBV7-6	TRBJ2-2	TGTGCCAGCAGCTTAGCCCACAGGGCCGGGGAGCTGTTTTTT	CASSLAHRAGELFF
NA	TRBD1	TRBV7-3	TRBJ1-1	TGTGCCAGCAGCTTAAAGGCAACAGGGGTTAACACTGAAGCTTTCTTT	CASSLKATGVNTEAFF
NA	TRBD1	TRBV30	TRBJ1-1	TGTGCCTGGAGGACGACAGGGAGCACTGAAGCTTTCTTT	CAWRTTGSTEAFF
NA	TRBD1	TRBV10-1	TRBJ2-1	TGCGCCAGCAGTGAATCCCCGACAGGGATGGATGAGCAGTTCTTC	CASSESPTGMDEQFF
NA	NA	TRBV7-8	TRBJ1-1	TGTGCCAGCAGCTTAGCGCGGACCTCCCTTGAACGGCAGGAAGCTTTCTTT	CASSLARTSLERQEAFF
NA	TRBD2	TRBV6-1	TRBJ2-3	TGTGCCAGCAGTGATTCCGGGACTAGCGGGGGAGCTAGCACAGATACGCAGTATTTT	CASSDSGTSGGASTDTQYF